A single sample is the source of the 11 T cell receptor beta chains below, sequenced in a study of beta chain features in type 1 diabetes. Whole-study findings and limits: TCRB CDR3 length was moderately but significantly reduced in all four CD4+ subsets of Type 1 diabetes patients.

Expressed TCRB transcripts were sequenced because the entire RNA isolate underwent reverse transcription. Here immunoSEQ multiplex PCR was the method, and the copy in TCRdb shows in-frame clones only, minus some. The sample holds more than 95,000 clones, 15% to 20% seen once. These TCRs' antigens remain unknown. The sequencing sample was made of central memory CD4+ T cells from blood. These TCRs come from a man aged 18 to 30 with type 1 diabetes.

A few counts support this clone. The chain combines TRBV5-5 with TRBJ2-3; D call uncertain. Germline V gene lookup returns CDR1 SGHKS and CDR2 YYEKEE (reference sequence). The CDR3 consists of 12 residues. Trimming shortened V by 4 bases and J by 3 bases, and 6 bases separated the two germline ends. For the CDR3, the DNA is TGTGCCAGCAGCCCCGAAACAGATACGCAGTATTTT. It specifies CASSPETDTQYF.

The chain links TRBV5-1 to TRBJ2-5, with D tentatively TRBD1 or TRBD2 (5 bases each). This CDR3 region has 15 residues. CDR1 and CDR2 from the germline V gene are SGHRS and YFSETQ. V lost 1 base to trimming and J lost 5 bases, with 15 bases between them. This CDR3 reads CASSLSQGVTETQYF. The CDR3 region has the DNA TGCGCCAGCAGCTTGTCGCAGGGAGTAACGGAGACCCAGTACTTC.

The chain recombines TRBV18 with TRBJ2-7; 7 bases are a match to TRBD1. V trimming: 5 bases; J trimming: 4 bases; junction bases outside the gene matches: 8. CDR1 and CDR2 from the germline V gene are KGHSH and LQKENI. The CDR3 runs 14 residues. The CDR3 DNA sequence: TGTGCCAGCTCAGAGACTACAGGGGAGTACGAGCAGTACTTC. Its protein is CASSETTGEYEQYF.

V usage is TRBV7-2 and J usage is TRBJ1-2; 10 bases are a match to TRBD1. Looked up from germline, CDR1 is SGHTA and CDR2 is FQGNSA. The CDR3 spans 15 residues. The V segment lost 5 bases and the J segment 2 bases; nucleotides outside the gene matches: 5. CDR3 coding DNA: TGTGCCAGCAGCGTAGGGACAGGGGCGAACTATGGCTACACCTTC. Translated: CASSVGTGANYGYTF.

The rearrangement uses TRBV7-3 and TRBJ1-1, with D unresolved. The CDR3 covers 16 residues. The V gene's germline CDR1 is SGHTA and CDR2 FQGTGA. Deletions cut 5 bases from V and 0 bases from J, with 16 bases between. The CDR3, as DNA: TGTGCCAGCAGCCCCGGACCAAGTTCGATGAACACTGAAGCTTTCTTT. It yields the protein CASSPGPSSMNTEAFF. Full variable domain (remainder filled in from reference TRBV7-3 and TRBJ1-1): GAGVSQTPSNKVTEKGKYVELRCDPISGHTALYWYRQSLGQGPEFLIYFQGTGAADDSGLPNDRFFAVRPEGSVSTLKIQRTERGDSAVYLCASSPGPSSMNTEAFFGQGTRLTVV.

V is TRBV27 and J is TRBJ2-5; 7 nucleotides line up with TRBD2. This CDR3 is built from 13 residues. After removal of 5 bases from V and 5 bases from J, the junction contained 5 bases not matched to a gene. Germline V gene data show CDR1 as MNHEY and CDR2 as SMNVEV (reference sequence). CDR3 region: CASSRRAGETQYF. The CDR3 nucleotides are TGTGCCAGCAGTAGGAGAGCGGGGGAGACCCAGTACTTC.

The chain has TRBV5-1 and TRBJ2-3; 10 bases match TRBD1. V lost 4 bases, J lost 2 bases, and 7 bases stayed unmatched. Germline assignment: CDR1 SGHRS and CDR2 YFSETQ. The CDR3 length is 16 residues. The CDR3 spells CASSTGTGAYTDTQYF. The DNA of the CDR3 is TGCGCCAGCAGCACTGGGACAGGGGCCTACACAGATACGCAGTATTTT.

This clone was seen a handful of times. J is TRBJ2-2 and V is TRBV7-2; possible D gene TRBD1, 6 bases. Germline CDR1 is SGHTA and CDR2 is FQGNSA. V was pared by 3 bases and J by 5 bases, with 16 bases between. The CDR3 is 16 amino acids. The CDR3 DNA reads as TGTGCCAGCAGCTTCGAGGCCCTAGGGGGAACCGGGGAGCTGTTTTTT. It encodes CASSFEALGGTGELFF.

This clone was picked up many times. V is TRBV18 and J is TRBJ2-5, with 8 bases fitting TRBD2. This CDR3 is built from 17 residues. Germline V CDR1 and CDR2: KGHSH, LQKENI. V shed 3 bases and J 2 bases; nucleotides not matched to a gene: 11. CDR3 protein: CASSPRSSGAIQETQYF. The CDR3 DNA follows: TGTGCCAGCTCACCGCGGAGTAGCGGGGCTATACAAGAGACCCAGTACTTC.

This clone occurred a few times. The chain recombines TRBV10-3 with TRBJ2-7; 8 bases fit TRBD1. J was trimmed by 0 bases and V by 3 bases; bases with no gene match: 7. Germline V gene lookup returns CDR1 ENHRY and CDR2 SYGVKD. The CDR3 is 16 amino acids. For the CDR3, the DNA is TGTGCCATCAGTGAACCGGGACAGGATCTCTCCTACGAGCAGTACTTC. It is translated as CAISEPGQDLSYEQYF.

V is TRBV30 and J is TRBJ2-3, with a tentative D call TRBD1 (6 bases). CDR1 and CDR2 (germline): GTSNPN, SVGIG (reference sequence). Trimming took 2 bases from V and 2 from J, leaving 8 bases between them. The CDR3 loop spans 13 amino acids. The CDR3 protein is CAWSPGDTDTQYF. As DNA, the CDR3 is TGTGCCTGGAGTCCAGGGGACACAGATACGCAGTATTTT.